Here is one TCR delta chain with its context. As yet, its antigen is unknown. The data are from a study of Vδ1+ human thymocytes. The template was reverse-transcribed extracted RNA. Multiplex PCR used pooled V-gene forward primers and a constant-region reverse primer to amplify CDR3s. TCRdb re-analyzed the multiplex PCR reads via CATT. Of some 54,000 delta-chain clones listed, around 15% are singletons. Trimming at V came to 4 bases and at J to 0 bases, leaving 17 bases not matched to a gene. This CDR3 has 19 residues. Germline loops: CDR1 TSWWSYY, CDR2 QGS. Study outcomes and limitations: In the thymus, TRG and TRD repertoires looked highly polyclonal with Gaussian CDR3 lengths.

This sequence was found in a boy less than two years old who had congenital heart surgery. The chain carries TRDV1 and TRDJ1, with 7 bases identical to TRDD3. Sequences were obtained from Vdelta1+ gamma-delta thymocytes from the thymus. Subset denoted: FACS-sorted CD3+ TCRalphabeta- TCRVdelta1+ TCRVdelta2- thymocytes. The CDR3 spells CALGASYLLGMEYTDKLIF. The CDR3 coding sequence is TGTGCTCTTGGGGCGAGCTATTTACTGGGGATGGAGTACACCGATAAACTCATCTTT.